This is a list of T cell receptor beta chains from one sample in a study of low-dose radiotherapy and immunotherapy resistance in tumors. TCRdb used MiXCR to reprocess the reads, holding one entry per CDR3 protein. The table shows under 70,000 distinct CDR3 sequences, with 23% occurring only once. The specimen comprised PBMCs, sampled after low-dose radiotherapy plus immunotherapy. All receptors derive from a male donor with prostate cancer. Each CDR3 is given with its conserved first and last residue.

cdr3_length: 15; j_call: TRBJ2-5; v_call: TRBV5-1; cdr3_aa: CASSLAVGRQETQYF
cdr3_length: 14; j_call: TRBJ1-1; v_call: TRBV7-2; cdr3_aa: CASSFTGSGQGLFF
cdr3_length: 13; j_call: TRBJ1-6; v_call: TRBV7-6; cdr3_aa: CASSFQGDSPLHF
cdr3_length: 16; j_call: TRBJ1-5; v_call: TRBV10-2; cdr3_aa: CASSDLGASLDQPQHF
cdr3_length: 13; j_call: TRBJ2-1; v_call: TRBV28; cdr3_aa: CASSPPGGDEQFF
cdr3_length: 12; j_call: TRBJ1-1; v_call: TRBV7-9; cdr3_aa: CASSLVGQEAFF
cdr3_length: 15; j_call: TRBJ1-6; v_call: TRBV6-1; cdr3_aa: CASSRARDINSPLHF
cdr3_length: 15; j_call: TRBJ2-1; v_call: TRBV3-1; cdr3_aa: CASSPRGANNNEQFF
cdr3_length: 15; j_call: TRBJ1-3; v_call: TRBV18; cdr3_aa: CASSPPMVSGNTIYF
cdr3_length: 12; j_call: TRBJ2-7; v_call: TRBV28; cdr3_aa: CASSTPDYEQYF
cdr3_length: 12; j_call: TRBJ2-3; v_call: TRBV7-6; cdr3_aa: CASSFARDTQYF
cdr3_length: 13; j_call: TRBJ1-1; v_call: TRBV14; cdr3_aa: CASRFNQGTEAFF
cdr3_length: 13; j_call: TRBJ2-2; v_call: TRBV2; cdr3_aa: CASRIYDTGELFF
cdr3_length: 16; j_call: TRBJ2-5; v_call: TRBV28; cdr3_aa: CASSLPAGVFAETQYF
cdr3_length: 16; j_call: TRBJ2-5; v_call: TRBV10-3; cdr3_aa: CAISEFASGGQETQYF
cdr3_length: 15; j_call: TRBJ1-2; v_call: TRBV4-1; cdr3_aa: CASSQQQGVDYGYTF
cdr3_length: 15; j_call: TRBJ1-3; v_call: TRBV13; cdr3_aa: CASSTQTGGGNTIYF
cdr3_length: 17; j_call: TRBJ2-1; v_call: TRBV12-2; cdr3_aa: CASRLARASGRENEQFF
cdr3_length: 14; j_call: TRBJ2-7; v_call: TRBV6-6; cdr3_aa: CASSYPDTWGEQYF
cdr3_length: 14; j_call: TRBJ2-7; v_call: TRBV12-3/TRBV12-4; cdr3_aa: CASSLGQGSYEQYF
cdr3_length: 14; j_call: TRBJ2-7; v_call: TRBV3-1; cdr3_aa: CASSQPDRGHEQYF
cdr3_length: 16; j_call: TRBJ2-1; v_call: TRBV7-6; cdr3_aa: CASSGLGGGTNNEQFF
cdr3_length: 16; j_call: TRBJ2-7; v_call: TRBV4-1; cdr3_aa: CASSQAVRGATYEQYF
cdr3_length: 17; j_call: TRBJ2-5; v_call: TRBV28; cdr3_aa: CASSLLPYRDSEETQYF
cdr3_length: 14; j_call: TRBJ2-3; v_call: TRBV3-1; cdr3_aa: CASSQVGASDTQYF
cdr3_length: 14; j_call: TRBJ2-5; v_call: TRBV20-1; cdr3_aa: CSALDSRFQETQYF
cdr3_length: 14; j_call: TRBJ2-7; v_call: TRBV19; cdr3_aa: CASRQTEVSYEQYF
cdr3_length: 15; j_call: TRBJ2-1; v_call: TRBV5-3; cdr3_aa: CASSWPGQGTDEQFF
cdr3_length: 13; j_call: TRBJ1-4; v_call: TRBV15; cdr3_aa: CATQGRTNEKLFF
cdr3_length: 16; j_call: TRBJ2-3; v_call: TRBV27; cdr3_aa: CASSIEAWGGTDTQYF
cdr3_length: 16; j_call: TRBJ1-2; v_call: TRBV2; cdr3_aa: CASSVIVGTGSRGYTF
cdr3_length: 18; j_call: TRBJ2-1; v_call: TRBV7-9; cdr3_aa: CASSPPNGLIHSYNEQFF
cdr3_length: 19; j_call: TRBJ2-2; v_call: TRBV15; cdr3_aa: CATSSLPGDGRGDTGELFF
cdr3_length: 14; j_call: TRBJ1-5; v_call: TRBV2; cdr3_aa: CASSEVISNQPQHF
cdr3_length: 18; j_call: TRBJ1-1; v_call: TRBV7-9; cdr3_aa: CASSIRFSGGQLNTEAFF
cdr3_length: 14; j_call: TRBJ2-1; v_call: TRBV20-1; cdr3_aa: CSTQRLAGLNEQFF
cdr3_length: 13; j_call: TRBJ2-5; v_call: TRBV5-5; cdr3_aa: CASSLFAQETQYF
cdr3_length: 13; j_call: TRBJ2-7; v_call: TRBV28; cdr3_aa: CASSLANSPRQYF
cdr3_length: 15; j_call: TRBJ2-1; v_call: TRBV25-1; cdr3_aa: CASSEPGQSYNEQFF
cdr3_length: 15; j_call: TRBJ2-7; v_call: TRBV20-1; cdr3_aa: CSARDGRGGPYEQYF
cdr3_length: 14; j_call: TRBJ2-2; v_call: TRBV2; cdr3_aa: CASEGTGGPGELFF
cdr3_length: 17; j_call: TRBJ1-1; v_call: TRBV27; cdr3_aa: CASSRGPTGRQNTEAFF
cdr3_length: 17; j_call: TRBJ1-1; v_call: TRBV29-1; cdr3_aa: CSVEAEGQGARNTEAFF
cdr3_length: 13; j_call: TRBJ1-1; v_call: TRBV12-3/TRBV12-4; cdr3_aa: CASRGTGNTEAFF
cdr3_length: 16; j_call: TRBJ2-1; v_call: TRBV20-1; cdr3_aa: CSASRLAANDFNEQFF
cdr3_length: 15; j_call: TRBJ1-1; v_call: TRBV4-1; cdr3_aa: CASSPEETGVAEAFF
cdr3_length: 15; j_call: TRBJ2-1; v_call: TRBV28; cdr3_aa: CASSPRDRPYNEQFF
cdr3_length: 12; j_call: TRBJ2-1; v_call: TRBV11-2; cdr3_aa: CASSPPGGLQFF
cdr3_length: 14; j_call: TRBJ2-7; v_call: TRBV5-1; cdr3_aa: CASSPPLTGNEQYF
cdr3_length: 14; j_call: TRBJ2-1; v_call: TRBV6-1; cdr3_aa: CASSLQGGQNEQFF
cdr3_length: 16; j_call: TRBJ2-6; v_call: TRBV7-9; cdr3_aa: CASSLAGHSGANVLTF
cdr3_length: 15; j_call: TRBJ2-3; v_call: TRBV6-2/TRBV6-3; cdr3_aa: CASKLQGARTDTQYF
cdr3_length: 13; j_call: TRBJ2-5; v_call: TRBV20-1; cdr3_aa: CSASAGNQETQYF
cdr3_length: 15; j_call: TRBJ2-2; v_call: TRBV9; cdr3_aa: CASSVAGGYTGELFF
cdr3_length: 14; j_call: TRBJ2-1; v_call: TRBV10-3; cdr3_aa: CAIRGTSDTNEQFF